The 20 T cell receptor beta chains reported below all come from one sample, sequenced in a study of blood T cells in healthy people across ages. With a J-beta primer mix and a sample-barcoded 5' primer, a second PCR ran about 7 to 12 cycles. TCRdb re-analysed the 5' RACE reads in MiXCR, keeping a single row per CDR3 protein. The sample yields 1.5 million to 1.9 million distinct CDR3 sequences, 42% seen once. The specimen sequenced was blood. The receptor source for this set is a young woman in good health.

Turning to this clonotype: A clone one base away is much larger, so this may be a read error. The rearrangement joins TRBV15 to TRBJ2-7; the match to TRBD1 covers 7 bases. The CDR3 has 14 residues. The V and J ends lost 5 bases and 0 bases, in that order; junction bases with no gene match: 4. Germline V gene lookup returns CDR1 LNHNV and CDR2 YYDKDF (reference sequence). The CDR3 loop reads CATSQTGSSYEQYF. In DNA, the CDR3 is TGTGCCACCAGCCAGACAGGGAGCTCCTACGAGCAGTACTTC.

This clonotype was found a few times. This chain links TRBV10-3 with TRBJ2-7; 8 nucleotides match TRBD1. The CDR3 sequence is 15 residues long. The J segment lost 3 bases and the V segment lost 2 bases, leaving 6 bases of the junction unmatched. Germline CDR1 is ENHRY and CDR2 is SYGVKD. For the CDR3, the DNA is TGTGCCATCAGTGAGAGCAGGGGGCAAAGCTACGAGCAGTACTTC. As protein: CAISESRGQSYEQYF.

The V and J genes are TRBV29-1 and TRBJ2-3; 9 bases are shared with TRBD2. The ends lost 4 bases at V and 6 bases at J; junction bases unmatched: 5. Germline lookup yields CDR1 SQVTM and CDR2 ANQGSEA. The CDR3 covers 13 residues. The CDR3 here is CSVVARGGDTQYF. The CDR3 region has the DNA TGCAGCGTTGTAGCGCGGGGGGGGGATACGCAGTATTTT.

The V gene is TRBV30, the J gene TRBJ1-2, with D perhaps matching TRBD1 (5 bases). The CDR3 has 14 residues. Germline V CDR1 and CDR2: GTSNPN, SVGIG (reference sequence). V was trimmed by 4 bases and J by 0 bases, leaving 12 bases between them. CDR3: CAWTGTLANYGYTF. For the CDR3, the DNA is TGTGCCTGGACCGGGACGCTAGCTAACTATGGCTACACCTTC.

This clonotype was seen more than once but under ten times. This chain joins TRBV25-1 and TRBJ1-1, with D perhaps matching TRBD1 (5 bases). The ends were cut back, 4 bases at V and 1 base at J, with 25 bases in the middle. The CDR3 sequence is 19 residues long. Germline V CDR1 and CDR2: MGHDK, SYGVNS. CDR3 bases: TGTGCCAGCAGTGCCCTAGGGGAGGTGGGGGAGGGAAAGAACACTGAAGCTTTCTTT. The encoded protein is CASSALGEVGEGKNTEAFF.

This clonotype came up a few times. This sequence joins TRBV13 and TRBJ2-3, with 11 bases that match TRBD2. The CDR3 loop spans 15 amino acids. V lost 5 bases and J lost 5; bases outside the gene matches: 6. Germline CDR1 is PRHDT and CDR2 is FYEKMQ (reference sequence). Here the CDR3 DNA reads TGTGCCAGCAGCCTAGCGGGGGGAGACGGAGATACGCAGTATTTT. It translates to CASSLAGGDGDTQYF. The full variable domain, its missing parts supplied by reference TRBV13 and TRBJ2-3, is AAGVIQSPRHLIKEKRETATLKCYPIPRHDTVYWYQQGPGQDPQFLISFYEKMQSDKGSIPDRFSAQQFSDYHSELNMSSLELGDSALYFCASSLAGGDGDTQYFGPGTRLTVL.

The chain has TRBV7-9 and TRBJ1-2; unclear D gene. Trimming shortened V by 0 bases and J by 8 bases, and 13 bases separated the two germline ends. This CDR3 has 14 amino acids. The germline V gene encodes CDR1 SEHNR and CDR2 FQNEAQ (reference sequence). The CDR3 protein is CASSLAGNAYGYTF. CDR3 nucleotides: TGTGCCAGCAGCTTAGCAGGGAACGCGTACGGCTACACCTTC.

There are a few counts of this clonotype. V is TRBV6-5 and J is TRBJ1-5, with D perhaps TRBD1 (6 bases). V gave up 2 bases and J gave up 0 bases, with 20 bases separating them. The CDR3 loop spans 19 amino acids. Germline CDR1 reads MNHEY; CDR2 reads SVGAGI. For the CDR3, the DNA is TGTGCCAGCAGTTACCGTGGAGTCAGGGGTGGACGTAGCAATCAGCCCCAGCATTTT. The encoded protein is CASSYRGVRGGRSNQPQHF.

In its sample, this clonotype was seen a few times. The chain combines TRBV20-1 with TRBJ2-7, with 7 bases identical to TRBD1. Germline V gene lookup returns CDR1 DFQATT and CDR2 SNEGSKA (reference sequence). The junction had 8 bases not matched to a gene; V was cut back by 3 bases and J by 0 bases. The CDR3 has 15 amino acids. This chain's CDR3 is CSASGSQGISYEQYF. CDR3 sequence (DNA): TGCAGTGCTAGTGGGTCACAGGGGATCTCCTACGAGCAGTACTTC.

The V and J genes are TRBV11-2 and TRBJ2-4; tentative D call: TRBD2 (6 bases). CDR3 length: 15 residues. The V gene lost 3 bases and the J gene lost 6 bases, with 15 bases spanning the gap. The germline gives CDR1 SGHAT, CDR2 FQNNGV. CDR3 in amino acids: CASSFWGGAGNIQYF. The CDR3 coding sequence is TGTGCCAGCAGCTTTTGGGGCGGGGCGGGAAACATTCAGTACTTC. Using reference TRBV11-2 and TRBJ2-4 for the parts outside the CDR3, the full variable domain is EAGVAQSPRYKIIEKRQSVAFWCNPISGHATLYWYQQILGQGPKLLIQFQNNGVVDDSQLPKDRFSAERLKGVDSTLKIQPAKLEDSAVYLCASSFWGGAGNIQYFGAGTRLSVL.

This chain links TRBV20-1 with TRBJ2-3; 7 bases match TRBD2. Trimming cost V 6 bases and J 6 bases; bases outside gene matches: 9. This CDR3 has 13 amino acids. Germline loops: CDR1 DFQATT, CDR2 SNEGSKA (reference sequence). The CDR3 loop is CSAPLTSPDTQYF. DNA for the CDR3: TGCAGTGCCCCCTTGACTAGCCCGGATACGCAGTATTTT.

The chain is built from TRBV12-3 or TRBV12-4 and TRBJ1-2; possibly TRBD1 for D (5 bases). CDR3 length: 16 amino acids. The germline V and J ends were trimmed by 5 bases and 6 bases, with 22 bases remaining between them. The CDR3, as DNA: TGTGCCAGCAGTCCCACCACTGGGACGGCGGGGAATGGCTACACCTTC. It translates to CASSPTTGTAGNGYTF.

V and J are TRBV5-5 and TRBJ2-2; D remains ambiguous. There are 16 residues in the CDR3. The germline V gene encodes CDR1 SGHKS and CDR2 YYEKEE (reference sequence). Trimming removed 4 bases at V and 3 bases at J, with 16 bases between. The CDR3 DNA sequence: TGTGCCAGCAGCAGGGAATGGACGGTTTACACCGGGGAGCTGTTTTTT. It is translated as CASSREWTVYTGELFF.

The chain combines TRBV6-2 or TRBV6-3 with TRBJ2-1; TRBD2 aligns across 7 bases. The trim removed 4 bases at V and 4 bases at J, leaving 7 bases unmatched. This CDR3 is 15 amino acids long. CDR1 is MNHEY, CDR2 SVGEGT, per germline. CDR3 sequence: CASSFPGLTYNEQFF. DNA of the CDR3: TGTGCCAGCAGTTTCCCGGGACTAACTTACAATGAGCAGTTCTTC.

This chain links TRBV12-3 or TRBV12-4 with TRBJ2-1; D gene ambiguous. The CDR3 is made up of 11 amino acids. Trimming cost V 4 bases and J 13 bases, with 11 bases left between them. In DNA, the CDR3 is TGTGCCAGCAGTTCTTCCCCCTACCAGTTCTTC. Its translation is CASSSSPYQFF.

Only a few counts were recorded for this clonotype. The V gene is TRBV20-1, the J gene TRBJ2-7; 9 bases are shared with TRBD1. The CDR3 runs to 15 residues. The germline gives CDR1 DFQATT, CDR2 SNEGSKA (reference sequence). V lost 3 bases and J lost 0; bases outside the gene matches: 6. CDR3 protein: CSARDPTGGSYEQYF. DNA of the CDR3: TGCAGTGCTAGGGATCCGACAGGGGGCTCCTACGAGCAGTACTTC.

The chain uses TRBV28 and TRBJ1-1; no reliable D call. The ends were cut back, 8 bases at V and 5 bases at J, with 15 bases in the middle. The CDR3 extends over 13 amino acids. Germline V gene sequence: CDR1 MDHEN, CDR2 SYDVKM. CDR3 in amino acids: CASFAGLVTEAFF. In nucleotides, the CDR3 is TGTGCCAGCTTTGCGGGCCTCGTGACTGAAGCTTTCTTT.

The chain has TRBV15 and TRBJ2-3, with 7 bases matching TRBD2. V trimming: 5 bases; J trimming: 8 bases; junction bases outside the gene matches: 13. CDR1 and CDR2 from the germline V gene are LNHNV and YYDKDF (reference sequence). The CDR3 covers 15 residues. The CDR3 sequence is CATSYPGLRYATQYF. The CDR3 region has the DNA TGTGCCACCAGCTATCCGGGACTACGCTACGCTACGCAGTATTTT. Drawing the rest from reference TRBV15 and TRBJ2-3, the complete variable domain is DAMVIQNPRYQVTQFGKPVTLSCSQTLNHNVMYWYQQKSSQAPKLLFHYYDKDFNNEADTPDNFQSRRPNTSFCFLDIRSPGLGDTAMYLCATSYPGLRYATQYFGPGTRLTVL.

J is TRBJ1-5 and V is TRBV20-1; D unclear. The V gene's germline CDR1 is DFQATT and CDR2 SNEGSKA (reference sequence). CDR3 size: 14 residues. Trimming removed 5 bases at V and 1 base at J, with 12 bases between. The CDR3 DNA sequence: TGCAGTGCTCTAAAAGTCCCGAGCAATCAGCCCCAGCATTTT. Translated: CSALKVPSNQPQHF.

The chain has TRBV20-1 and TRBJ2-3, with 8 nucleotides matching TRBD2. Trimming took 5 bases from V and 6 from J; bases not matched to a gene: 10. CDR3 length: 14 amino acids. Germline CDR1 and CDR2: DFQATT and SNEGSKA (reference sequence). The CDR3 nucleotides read TGCAGTGCTCCAGACTACACGGGGGGGGATACGCAGTATTTT. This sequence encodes CSAPDYTGGDTQYF.